This T cell receptor (beta chain) came from a study of OX40 agonist ivuxolimab in advanced cancers. For the study at large: Ivuxolimab, an antibody acting as an agonist of OX40 (CD134), was used to treat patients. A diagnosis of hepatocellular carcinoma, melanoma, renal cell or head and neck cancer was present in dose-escalation patients.

Study-wide findings and caveats: Among T cells, CD8+ cells averaged more expanded clones than CD4+ cells.

The repertoire was sequenced with immunoSEQ multiplex PCR; TCRdb's copy has only in-frame clones and lacks some. The table records about 68,000 clones, roughly 83% of them present only once. V was shortened by 2 bases and J by 1 base, with 8 bases between the two germline ends. This CDR3 region has 14 residues. Germline CDR1 is MNHNS and CDR2 is SASEGT. This clone came up once. The antigen is undetermined. Sequenced here: CD4+ or CD8+ T cells sorted from blood, sampled in a trial of the OX40 agonist ivuxolimab. This receptor was taken from an adult with an advanced solid tumor such as melanoma, head and neck, liver or kidney cancer. The chain employs TRBV6-1 and TRBJ1-2, with D hard to call. DNA for the CDR3: TGTGCCAGCAGTGAAAGGGCCGTTAACTATGGCTACACCTTC. It specifies CASSERAVNYGYTF.